These 25 T cell receptor beta chains came from one sample sequenced in a study of graft-versus-host responses after intestinal transplantation. Investigators plated roughly 200,000 CFSE-labeled responder cells together with roughly 200,000 irradiated stimulator cells labeled with violet dye. Libraries were prepared by immunoSEQ multiplex PCR; TCRdb keeps only in-frame clonotypes and omits some of them. The data hold under 8,000 clones, with roughly a quarter observed a single time. The material was alloreactive CD8+ T cells from a mixed lymphocyte reaction culture, obtained before transplantation. Subset defined: CFSE-low proliferating T cells sorted from approximately 6-day pre-transplant mixed lymphocyte reaction (GvH or HvG direction). The origin of the receptors is a human patient who was an organ donor for intestinal transplantation.

The V call is TRBV21-1, the J call TRBJ1-6. TRBV21-1 is annotated as a pseudogene. The CDR3 runs to 18 residues. CDR3 residues: CASRINVATHTHNSPLHF. In DNA, the CDR3 is TGTGCCAGCAGGATAAATGTAGCTACACATACACATAATTCACCCCTCCACTTT.

This clone was detected once. The chain carries TRBV7-3 and TRBJ2-7; D call uncertain. Per germline, CDR1 SGHTA and CDR2 FQGTGA. V was clipped by 0 bases and J by 6 bases, with 9 bases between them. The CDR3 runs 13 residues. The CDR3 is CASSLTGVGEQYF. CDR3 DNA: TGTGCCAGCAGCTTAACTGGGGTGGGCGAGCAGTACTTC.

The table lists this clone with a few counts. The V and J genes are TRBV7-2 and TRBJ2-7, with a weak D call TRBD2 (6 bases). V lost 5 bases and J 2 bases, leaving 16 bases between the germline ends. The CDR3 covers 15 residues. Germline V lookup: CDR1 SGHTA, CDR2 FQGNSA. The CDR3: CASSPAPGLAYEQYF. The CDR3 DNA reads as TGTGCCAGCAGCCCCGCCCCGGGACTTGCCTACGAGCAGTACTTC.

The J gene is TRBJ2-7, the V gene TRBV7-2, with 11 positions matching TRBD2. CDR3 length: 17 residues. Per germline, CDR1 SGHTA and CDR2 FQGNSA. Trimming took 4 bases from V and 7 from J; bases not matched to a gene: 15. The DNA of the CDR3 is TGTGCCAGCAGCTCAAGACCCCTTAGCGGGAGGGCCGGGGAGCAGTACTTC. Amino acid sequence: CASSSRPLSGRAGEQYF.

This clone has only a few counts. Here the CDR3 reads CSTLGAGGYTF. In nucleotides, the CDR3 is TGCAGTACCCTTGGGGCTGGTGGCTACACCTTC. This chain joins TRBV20-1 and TRBJ1-2; D perhaps matches TRBD1 (5 bases). V was cut by 8 bases and J by 7 bases, with 14 bases left in between. In germline, CDR1 is DFQATT, CDR2 SNEGSKA (reference sequence). This CDR3 contains 11 residues.

This clone was observed a handful of times. The V gene is TRBV21-1, the J gene TRBJ2-5; the table assigns TRBD1, which was not confirmed against the DNA. TRBV21-1 is designated a pseudogene. The CDR3 is 15 amino acids. CDR3 amino acids: CASSKRAGSQETQYF. CDR3 DNA: TGTGCCAGCAGCAAAAGGGCAGGGTCCCAAGAGACCCAGTACTTC.

The chain is built from TRBV4-2 and TRBJ2-7, with 7 bases fitting TRBD1. Unmatched junction bases numbered 7, after V lost 6 bases and J lost 2 bases. The germline V gene has CDR1 LGHNA and CDR2 YNFKEQ. This CDR3 has 14 residues. Here the CDR3 reads CASSITGDPYEQYF. The CDR3 DNA reads as TGTGCCAGCAGTATCACAGGGGATCCCTACGAGCAGTACTTC.

Judged by abundance, this clone is medium-sized. The rearrangement joins TRBV7-9 to TRBJ2-1; 11 nucleotides line up with TRBD2. This CDR3 region has 15 residues. CDR1 is SEHNR, CDR2 FQNEAQ, per germline (reference sequence). J was trimmed by 4 bases and V by 5 bases; bases with no gene match: 4. CDR3 sequence: CASSELAGAYNEQFF. The CDR3 DNA is TGTGCCAGCAGCGAACTAGCGGGAGCGTACAATGAGCAGTTCTTC. Drawing the rest from reference TRBV7-9 and TRBJ2-1, the complete variable domain is DTGVSQNPRHKITKRGQNVTFRCDPISEHNRLYWYRQTLGQGPEFLTYFQNEAQLEKSRLLSDRFSAERPKGSFSTLEIQRTEQGDSAMYLCASSELAGAYNEQFFGPGTRLTVL.

The chain is built from TRBV5-5 and TRBJ1-2; no clear D. Germline CDR1 reads SGHKS; CDR2 reads YYEKEE (reference sequence). V was trimmed by 4 bases and J by 4 bases, leaving 26 bases between them. The CDR3 is 18 residues long. CDR3 nucleotide sequence: TGTGCCAGCAGCCCACCGATCATCGTCAAGGTTGACCTCTATGGCTACACCTTC. It codes for CASSPPIIVKVDLYGYTF.

This CDR3 is CASSYAASSYEQYF. CDR3 in DNA: TGTGCCAGCAGCTACGCGGCGTCCAGCTACGAGCAGTACTTC. The genes are TRBV4-2 and TRBJ2-7; no reliable D call. The CDR3 loop spans 14 amino acids. Trimming took off 5 bases at V and 3 bases at J, with 14 bases between the two ends. Looked up from germline, CDR1 is LGHNA and CDR2 is YNFKEQ.

V usage is TRBV11-2 and J usage is TRBJ2-7, with 7 positions matching TRBD2. Germline trimming cut 1 base from V and 4 bases from J; bases unmatched to any gene: 4. Germline values: CDR1 SGHAT, CDR2 FQNNGV. The CDR3 sequence is 14 residues long. The CDR3 loop reads CASSLGDYYYEQYF. The CDR3 DNA is TGTGCCAGCAGCTTAGGGGACTACTATTACGAGCAGTACTTC. The full variable domain, completed using reference TRBV11-2 and TRBJ2-7, is EAGVAQSPRYKIIEKRQSVAFWCNPISGHATLYWYQQILGQGPKLLIQFQNNGVVDDSQLPKDRFSAERLKGVDSTLKIQPAKLEDSAVYLCASSLGDYYYEQYFGPGTRLTVT.

The chain uses TRBV4-1 and TRBJ2-1; 8 bases map to TRBD2. V was pared by 6 bases and J by 3 bases, with 4 bases of the junction left unmatched. The CDR3 loop spans 14 amino acids. In germline, CDR1 is MGHRA, CDR2 YSYEKL. Here the CDR3 DNA reads TGCGCCAGCAGTCCCGGGGGGGACTACAATGAGCAGTTCTTC. It is translated as CASSPGGDYNEQFF.

V is TRBV6-5 and J is TRBJ2-6; D is uncertain. V was cut by 0 bases and J by 3 bases, with 0 bases left in between. The CDR3 covers 13 residues. The V gene's germline CDR1 is MNHEY and CDR2 SVGAGI. CDR3 bases: TGTGCCAGCAGTTACTCTGGGGCCAACGTCCTGACTTTC. Translating it yields CASSYSGANVLTF.

On this clone itself: This may come from a read error, since a much larger clone is one base off. The rearrangement joins TRBV7-9 to TRBJ2-1; 11 positions agree with TRBD2. The junction had 9 bases not matched to a gene; V was cut back by 0 bases and J by 5 bases. This CDR3 comprises 18 residues. The V gene's germline CDR1 is SEHNR and CDR2 FQNEAQ (reference sequence). The CDR3 sequence is CASSLAGITSGSDNEQFF. The CDR3 nucleotides read TGTGCCAGCAGCTTAGCGGGGATAACTAGCGGGAGTGACAATGAGCAGTTCTTC.

The chain recombines TRBV4-3 with TRBJ2-3; D may be TRBD1 or TRBD2 (5 bases each). V was clipped by 0 bases and J by 0 bases, with 13 bases between them. Germline lookup yields CDR1 LGHNA and CDR2 YSLEER. CDR3 length: 17 residues. CDR3 residues: CASSQDVGVRSTDTQYF. Written as DNA, the CDR3 is TGCGCCAGCAGCCAAGATGTGGGGGTTCGGAGCACAGATACGCAGTATTTT.

This clone was detected only a few times. The V call is TRBV2, the J call TRBJ2-5, with unresolved D. Trimming took 6 bases from V and 5 from J, leaving 22 bases between them. The CDR3 loop spans 16 amino acids. Per the germline V gene, CDR1 is SNHLY and CDR2 is FYNNEI. CDR3 protein: CASSEPFLSSSETQYF. CDR3 coding DNA: TGTGCCAGCAGCGAACCCTTTCTGAGCAGTTCGGAGACCCAGTACTTC.

The chain links TRBV4-1 to TRBJ2-3, with 8 bases fitting TRBD2. Trimming cost V 1 base and J 4 bases; bases outside gene matches: 4. Per germline, CDR1 MGHRA and CDR2 YSYEKL. The CDR3 sequence is 15 residues long. DNA for the CDR3: TGCGCCAGCAGCCAAGCCGGGAGGGGAGCAGATACGCAGTATTTT. Translating gives CASSQAGRGADTQYF.

This clone came up a few times. This chain joins TRBV6-5 and TRBJ1-1; 9 bases are a match to TRBD1. With 6 bases clipped from V and 3 bases from J, the junction kept 8 bases outside the gene matches. Germline loops: CDR1 MNHEY, CDR2 SVGAGI. The CDR3 extends over 15 amino acids. The CDR3 nucleotides read TGTGCCAGCAGGCACAGGGGGCGAGTTTACACTGAAGCTTTCTTT. It encodes CASRHRGRVYTEAFF.

J is TRBJ2-7 and V is TRBV11-3; D ambiguous. This CDR3 is 12 amino acids long. V shed 2 bases and J shed 1 base, with 3 bases lying between them. Germline CDR1 is SGHNT and CDR2 is YENEEA. The CDR3 loop reads CASSLPSYEQYF. In DNA form, the CDR3 reads TGTGCCAGCAGCTTACCTTCCTACGAGCAGTACTTC.

This rearrangement joins TRBV14 to TRBJ2-5; possibly TRBD2 for D (5 bases). The CDR3 loop spans 13 amino acids. The V gene lost 4 bases and the J gene lost 2 bases, with 8 bases spanning the gap. CDR1 and CDR2 (germline): SGHDN, FVKESK. The CDR3 nucleotides read TGTGCCAGCAGCCCGCCGGGGCAAGAGACCCAGTACTTC. This translates into CASSPPGQETQYF. Full variable domain (missing parts from reference TRBV14 and TRBJ2-5): EAGVTQFPSHSVIEKGQTVTLRCDPISGHDNLYWYRRVMGKEIKFLLHFVKESKQDESGMPNNRFLAERTGGTYSTLKVQPAELEDSGVYFCASSPPGQETQYFGPGTRLLVL.

V and J are TRBV7-3 and TRBJ2-7; 7 nucleotides line up with TRBD1. The V gene's germline CDR1 is SGHTA and CDR2 FQGTGA. This CDR3 has 15 amino acids. The V gene end was trimmed by 2 bases and the J gene end by 0 bases; junction bases not matched to a gene: 4. Here the CDR3 DNA reads TGTGCCAGCAGCTTAGGGCACAGGGGCTCCTACGAGCAGTACTTC. Its translation: CASSLGHRGSYEQYF.

CDR3: CASSLVGGPGYTF. As DNA, the CDR3 is TGTGCCAGCAGCTTAGTTGGGGGGCCTGGCTACACCTTC. This rearrangement joins TRBV7-4 to TRBJ1-2, with D possibly TRBD1 on 6 matching bases. The V end was cut by 1 base, the J end by 7 bases, with 10 bases between. Germline V gene lookup returns CDR1 SGHVT and CDR2 SQSDAQ. The CDR3 is 13 amino acids. Variable domain in full (rest from reference TRBV7-4 and TRBJ1-2): GAGVSQSPRYKVAKRGRDVALRCDSISGHVTLYWYRQTLGQGSEVLTYSQSDAQRDKSGRPSGRFSAERPERSVSTLKIQRTEQGDSAVYLCASSLVGGPGYTFGSGTRLTVV.

On this clone: One end of the junction varies from germline; a read error may be responsible. V gene TRBV15 combines with J gene TRBJ1-1; D is unresolved. Per the germline V gene, CDR1 is LNHNV and CDR2 is YYDKDF (reference sequence). CDR3 length equals 15 residues. CDR3 region: CAASSDRHTNTEAFF. The CDR3 nucleotides are TGTGCCGCCAGCAGCGATAGACACACGAACACTGAAGCTTTCTTT.

With regard to this clone: It is likely a read error: a sequence one base away is far more abundant. The chain combines TRBV13 with TRBJ2-2; D gene uncertain. Germline CDR1 and CDR2: PRHDT and FYEKMQ (reference sequence). This CDR3 has 13 residues. With 2 bases removed from V and 3 bases from J, the gap between germline ends came to 4 bases. The CDR3 nucleotides are TGTGCCAGCAGCTTACGGGACACCGGGGAGCTGTTTTTT. Translating gives CASSLRDTGELFF.

This chain connects TRBV19 to TRBJ2-7; a possible D gene is TRBD1 (6 bases). The ends were cut back, 6 bases at V and 0 bases at J, with 30 bases in the middle. Germline V CDR1 and CDR2: LNHDA, SQIVND (reference sequence). CDR3 length equals 20 residues. CDR3 nucleotide sequence: TGTGCCAGTAGCCACAGGAGACCGGGACACCGCCTTGCTTCCTCCTACGAGCAGTACTTC. Its translation: CASSHRRPGHRLASSYEQYF.